This T cell receptor beta chain derives from a study of CD8+ T cells in alopecia areata. Comments on this clone: Mouse names are used for the genes. The sequence runs out 4 residues before the end of the CDR3; the remainder is reconstructed from the germline J gene.

The CDR3 totals 16 residues. Germline-derived CDR1 and CDR2 are NSHNY and SYGAGN. The junction had 4 bases not matched to a gene; V was cut back by 2 bases and J by 0 bases. Investigators isolated RNA and reverse transcribed it into cDNA to act as the sequencing template. The assay was immunoSEQ multiplex PCR, and TCRdb's table has in-frame clones only and misses some. The data show 270,000 or so clones, with none appearing a single time. CD4, CD8alpha, NKG2D, NKG2ACE and other markers guided sorting of pooled cutaneous lymph node cells. The V and J genes are TRBV13-1 and TRBJ1-2, with TRBD1 matching 10 bases. The sample comprised CD4+ T cells sorted from a lymph node. The receptor's source is a C3H/HeJ mouse with alopecia areata. The strain is characterized by the MHC haplotype H2-k. CDR3 protein: CASSEGDRGANSDYTF. Incomplete CDR3 DNA: TGTGCCAGCAGTGAGGGGGACAGGGGTGCAAACTCC.